This entry lists 4 T cell receptor beta chains sequenced from one sample in a study of OX40 agonist ivuxolimab in advanced cancers. Method: immunoSEQ multiplex PCR; TCRdb's copy keeps in-frame clones and lacks some. The table records 30,000 to 40,000 clones, roughly four fifths of them present only once. This sample comprised CD4+ or CD8+ T cells sorted from blood, obtained in a trial of the OX40 agonist ivuxolimab. The receptors come from an adult with an advanced solid tumor such as melanoma, head and neck, liver or kidney cancer.

The chain couples TRBV21-1 to TRBJ2-7; TRBD1 was called by the table and not checked on the DNA. TRBV21-1 is shown as a pseudogene. The CDR3 has 14 residues. The CDR3 DNA reads TGTGCCAGCAGCACACTGACACGGAAAGTCGAGCAGTACTTC. Protein sequence: CASSTLTRKVEQYF.

The genes are TRBV19 and TRBJ2-2; 8 bases agree with TRBD1. The CDR3 is made up of 14 amino acids. Germline V gene data show CDR1 as LNHDA and CDR2 as SQIVND (reference sequence). The ends lost 5 bases at V and 7 bases at J; junction bases unmatched: 6. CDR3: CASSPTGGGGELFF. The CDR3 coding sequence is TGTGCCAGTAGTCCCACAGGGGGAGGCGGGGAGCTGTTTTTT. The full variable domain, with the rest looked up from reference TRBV19 and TRBJ2-2, is DGGITQSPKYLFRKEGQNVTLSCEQNLNHDAMYWYRQDPGQGLRLIYYSQIVNDFQKGDIAEGYSVSREKKESFPLTVTSAQKNPTAFYLCASSPTGGGGELFFGEGSRLTVL.

The chain joins TRBV9 to TRBJ2-1; 10 bases are shared with TRBD2. Germline CDR1 is SGDLS and CDR2 is YYNGEE. The CDR3 runs to 15 residues. The V and J ends lost 0 bases and 3 bases, in that order; junction bases with no gene match: 0. The chain's CDR3 is CASSVERGGYNEQFF. DNA for the CDR3: TGTGCCAGCAGCGTAGAGCGGGGGGGCTACAATGAGCAGTTCTTC.

The chain combines TRBV19 with TRBJ2-2; 7 bases fit TRBD2. This CDR3 region has 14 residues. Germline assignment: CDR1 LNHDA and CDR2 SQIVND (reference sequence). CDR3 sequence: CASSEDGRTGELFF. The CDR3 region has the DNA TGTGCAAGTTCAGAGGACGGGAGGACCGGGGAGCTGTTTTTT.